The 16 T cell receptor beta chains reported below all come from one sample, sequenced in a study of shared clonotypes between healthy human individuals. The method was immunoSEQ multiplex PCR; TCRdb's version includes in-frame clones alone and lacks a portion of them. This table holds roughly 2 million clones, approximately 95% found once. What was sequenced was naive CD4+ T cells sorted from blood. Specified subset: CD45RA+ positively selected. All receptors come from a man aged 18 to 29 in good health.

The chain is built from TRBV6-6 and TRBJ2-7; D is perhaps TRBD2 (5 bases). This CDR3 spans 15 amino acids. Deletions cut 5 bases from V and 0 bases from J, with 14 bases between. CDR1 is MNHNY, CDR2 SVGAGI, per germline (reference sequence). For the CDR3, the DNA is TGTGCCAGCAGTCTTAAGCGGAGTAGCTCCTACGAGCAGTACTTC. Protein product: CASSLKRSSSYEQYF.

V usage is TRBV7-8 and J usage is TRBJ2-2; 10 nucleotides agree with TRBD2. Germline values: CDR1 SGHVS, CDR2 FQNEAQ. V lost 6 bases to trimming and J lost 6 bases; unmatched junction nucleotides: 4. This CDR3 is built from 14 residues. The CDR3 sequence: CASRSTSGSGELFF. DNA of the CDR3: TGTGCCAGCAGGTCGACTAGCGGGTCCGGGGAGCTGTTTTTT.

The CDR3 reads CASSQSGGSYNSPLHF. The CDR3 region has the DNA TGTGCCAGCTCACAGAGCGGGGGCTCCTATAATTCACCCCTCCACTTT. This rearrangement joins TRBV18 to TRBJ1-6, with D tentatively TRBD1 (5 bases). The CDR3 is made up of 16 amino acids. Looked up from germline, CDR1 is KGHSH and CDR2 is LQKENI. With 4 bases removed from V and 0 bases from J, the gap between germline ends came to 10 bases.

V gene TRBV11-2 combines with J gene TRBJ2-7, with TRBD2 as a possible D gene (6 bases). CDR1 is SGHAT, CDR2 FQNNGV, per germline. V shed 2 bases and J shed 1 base, with 9 bases lying between them. The CDR3 totals 14 residues. In DNA form, the CDR3 reads TGTGCCAGCAGCTTATTTCGGGGGTCCTACGAGCAGTACTTC. It codes for CASSLFRGSYEQYF.

J is TRBJ2-7 and V is TRBV2; a weak D match, TRBD1 (6 bases). CDR1 and CDR2 (germline): SNHLY, FYNNEI. Trimming shortened V by 7 bases and J by 7 bases, and 14 bases separated the two germline ends. This CDR3 comprises 12 residues. CDR3 bases: TGTGCCAGCACCGGACAGCCCAGGGAGCAGTACTTC. Its protein is CASTGQPREQYF.

The chain employs TRBV2 and TRBJ2-5; D possibly matches TRBD1 or TRBD2 (5 bases each). The CDR3 totals 13 residues. V was pared by 6 bases and J by 3 bases, with 11 bases between. Germline assignment: CDR1 SNHLY and CDR2 FYNNEI. CDR3 in amino acids: CASSRDVEETQYF. In nucleotides, the CDR3 is TGTGCCAGCAGCCGGGACGTAGAAGAGACCCAGTACTTC.

The genes are TRBV5-4 and TRBJ2-7; D is possibly TRBD2 (6 bases). With 0 bases removed from V and 0 bases from J, the gap between germline ends came to 13 bases. CDR1 SGHNT and CDR2 YYREEE come from the germline V gene (reference sequence). The CDR3 has 16 residues. CDR3: CASSLGRDSYSYEQYF. The CDR3 coding sequence is TGTGCCAGCAGCTTGGGAAGGGACTCGTACTCCTACGAGCAGTACTTC.

This clone has a single count. The gene calls are TRBV4-3 and TRBJ2-1; 9 positions match TRBD2. This CDR3 spans 12 amino acids. With 3 bases clipped from V and 12 bases from J, the junction kept 3 bases outside the gene matches. Per germline, CDR1 LGHNA and CDR2 YSLEER. The CDR3 here is CASSQGSGRQFF. The CDR3 nucleotides read TGCGCCAGCAGCCAGGGTAGCGGGAGGCAGTTCTTC.

CDR3 residues: CASSWDRKNTEAFF. The CDR3 DNA reads as TGTGCCAGCAGCTGGGACAGAAAGAACACTGAAGCTTTCTTT. V gene TRBV11-2 combines with J gene TRBJ1-1; 7 bases agree with TRBD1. V dropped 4 bases and J dropped 1; count of bases not matched to a gene: 3. The CDR3 is made up of 14 amino acids. The germline CDR1 and CDR2 sequences are SGHAT and FQNNGV. Full variable domain (outside the CDR3, taken from reference TRBV11-2 and TRBJ1-1): EAGVAQSPRYKIIEKRQSVAFWCNPISGHATLYWYQQILGQGPKLLIQFQNNGVVDDSQLPKDRFSAERLKGVDSTLKIQPAKLEDSAVYLCASSWDRKNTEAFFGQGTRLTVV.

The gene calls are TRBV21-1 and TRBJ2-2; the D call of TRBD1 is as the table states it, not checked on the DNA. TRBV21-1 is a pseudogene locus. The CDR3 totals 14 residues. The CDR3 loop is CASSTRQHTGELFF. The CDR3 nucleotides are TGTGCCAGCAGCACTCGACAGCACACCGGGGAGCTGTTTTTT.

V and J are TRBV6-6 and TRBJ1-2; no reliable D call. This CDR3 spans 15 amino acids. In germline, CDR1 is MNHNY, CDR2 SVGAGI (reference sequence). Trimming pared 7 bases from V and 4 bases from J, leaving 19 bases between. In DNA form, the CDR3 reads TGTGCCAGCACCTCCTCAGACGGGATCCTCTATGGCTACACCTTC. The encoded protein is CASTSSDGILYGYTF.

The CDR3 sequence is CASSGQAEGTEAFF. The CDR3, as DNA: TGCGCCAGCAGCGGACAGGCGGAAGGGACTGAAGCTTTCTTT. The V gene is TRBV5-1, the J gene TRBJ1-1; 7 bases line up with TRBD1. The V and J ends lost 4 bases and 5 bases, in that order; junction bases with no gene match: 8. Per the germline V gene, CDR1 is SGHRS and CDR2 is YFSETQ. The CDR3 has 14 amino acids.

This sequence joins TRBV7-8 and TRBJ1-3; the match to TRBD1 covers 8 bases. J was trimmed by 4 bases and V by 2 bases; bases with no gene match: 16. This CDR3 has 19 amino acids. The germline gives CDR1 SGHVS, CDR2 FQNEAQ. In nucleotides, the CDR3 is TGTGCCAGCAGCTTACTCACCTCACCCCGGGACAGGTCCGGAAACACCATATATTTT. This codes for CASSLLTSPRDRSGNTIYF.

This clone was detected many times. The sample carries other DNA sequences with the same CDR3. V usage is TRBV7-9 and J usage is TRBJ2-7, with D perhaps being TRBD1 or TRBD2 (5 bases each). Trimming cost V 3 bases and J 5 bases, with 14 bases left between them. Germline V lookup: CDR1 SEHNR, CDR2 FQNEAQ (reference sequence). The CDR3 totals 14 residues. CDR3 nucleotides: TGTGCCAGCAGCTTCGAGGGGCGGATCAACGAGCAGTACTTC. Protein product: CASSFEGRINEQYF.

The gene calls are TRBV5-8 and TRBJ1-2; D not certain. Germline V gene data show CDR1 as SGHTS and CDR2 as YDEGEE. The CDR3 runs to 14 residues. Trimming shortened V by 0 bases and J by 0 bases, and 6 bases separated the two germline ends. CDR3 amino acids: CASSLGGANYGYTF. CDR3 nucleotide sequence: TGTGCCAGCAGCTTGGGGGGTGCTAACTATGGCTACACCTTC. Supplemented by reference TRBV5-8 and TRBJ1-2, the full variable domain reads EAGVTQSPTHLIKTRGQQATLRCSPISGHTSVYWYQQALGLGLQFLLWYDEGEERNRGNFPPRFSGRQFPNYSSELNVNALELEDSALYLCASSLGGANYGYTFGSGTRLTVV.

CDR3 in DNA: TGTGCCTCGGGGGAGGGGTCATATCAGCCCCAGCATTTT. It is translated as CASGEGSYQPQHF. The rearrangement joins TRBV30 to TRBJ1-5; maybe TRBD1 (5 bases). Trimming took 7 bases from V and 5 from J, leaving 15 bases between them. The germline V gene has CDR1 GTSNPN and CDR2 SVGIG (reference sequence). CDR3 length: 13 amino acids.